This is a list of T cell receptor beta chains from one sample in a study of OX40 agonist ivuxolimab in advanced cancers. Only in-frame clones appear in the TCRdb table, and some are missing; sequencing was by immunoSEQ multiplex PCR. The sample lists about 19,000 clones, 70% to 75% occurring once. The input for sequencing was CD4+ or CD8+ T cells sorted from blood, taken in a trial of the OX40 agonist ivuxolimab. These receptors all stem from an adult with an advanced solid tumor such as melanoma, head and neck, liver or kidney cancer. CDR3s include the opening cysteine and the closing phenylalanine or tryptophan. A D gene is named only where the DNA matches it firmly. Rows may omit the clone size; those that give it use once, few, many or a size class.

D gene	V gene	clone size	J gene	CDR3 length	CDR3 DNA	CDR3 protein
.	TRBV29-1	.	TRBJ1-2	14	TGCAGCGTTGATGGGAATCTCCACTACTATGGCTACACCTTC	CSVDGNLHYYGYTF
.	TRBV13	.	TRBJ2-1	13	TGTGCCAGCAGCTTAGGACAGGAGAATGAGCAGTTCTTC	CASSLGQENEQFF
TRBD2	TRBV9	.	TRBJ2-7	14	TGTGCCAGCAGCGTAGCGGGAGGGAAGTACGAGCAGTACTTC	CASSVAGGKYEQYF
.	TRBV27	.	TRBJ1-5	13	TGTGCCAGCAGCTCCTCCGATTTCCAGCCCCAGCATTTT	CASSSSDFQPQHF
.	TRBV11-3	.	TRBJ1-3	14	TGTGCCAGCAGCCCTGGAGGGGTTGGAAACACCATATATTTT	CASSPGGVGNTIYF
.	TRBV5-6	once	TRBJ2-7	15	TGTGCCAGCAGCTTGGCCAACAGGCTTCTCTACGAGCAGTACTTC	CASSLANRLLYEQYF
.	TRBV7-9	.	TRBJ1-1	13	TGTGCCAGCAGCCCTGACCAGGGCACTGAAGCTTTCTTT	CASSPDQGTEAFF
.	TRBV5-4	.	TRBJ2-7	16	TGTGCCAGCAGCAAAATCCGGGACTCGATCTCCTACGAGCAGTACTTC	CASSKIRDSISYEQYF
.	TRBV7-6	.	TRBJ2-7	12	TGTGCCAGCAGCGACAGAAACTACGAGCAGTACTTC	CASSDRNYEQYF
.	TRBV5-6	.	TRBJ2-7	13	TGTGCCAGCAGCTTGGGGAGAAGCTACGAGCAGTACTTC	CASSLGRSYEQYF
TRBD1	TRBV28	.	TRBJ1-1	15	TGTGCCAGCAGTTTAGGAGGGACAGCCGTCCTTGAAGCTTTCTTT	CASSLGGTAVLEAFF
.	TRBV11-2	.	TRBJ1-2	12	TGTGCCAGCAGCCTAGGAGTGTGGGGCTACACCTTC	CASSLGVWGYTF
.	TRBV5-6	once	TRBJ2-3	16	TGTGCCAGCAGCTTGTTCCCAGCAACTAGCACAGATACGCAGTATTTT	CASSLFPATSTDTQYF
.	TRBV29-1	few	TRBJ1-1	16	TGCAGCGTTGAATCACGGGCCTCCTGGGGAAGCACTGAAGCTTTCTTT	CSVESRASWGSTEAFF
TRBD2	TRBV2	.	TRBJ2-7	13	TGTGCCAGCACGACTAGCGGGAGTTACGAGCAGTACTTC	CASTTSGSYEQYF
.	TRBV27	.	TRBJ2-7	14	TGTGCCAGCAGGGGGTTGGGGGGGCAGGACGAGCAGTACTTC	CASRGLGGQDEQYF
.	TRBV6-5	.	TRBJ1-6	11	TGTGCCAGCAGAGTAGATTCACCCCTCCACTTT	CASRVDSPLHF
.	TRBV15	.	TRBJ2-2	14	TGTGCCACCAGCCCCCATAGCGACACCGGGGAGCTGTTTTTT	CATSPHSDTGELFF
.	TRBV4-1	once	TRBJ2-7	14	TGCGCCAGCAGCTTCCCGGGGAAGGGCTACGAGCAGTACTTC	CASSFPGKGYEQYF
TRBD2	TRBV7-3	.	TRBJ2-1	13	TGTGCCACGGCGACTAGCGCGTACAATGAGCAGTTCTTC	CATATSAYNEQFF
TRBD1	TRBV6-5	.	TRBJ2-7	13	TGTGCCAGCAGTTACAACAGGGGCCACGAGCAGTACTTC	CASSYNRGHEQYF
.	TRBV7-9	.	TRBJ2-3	13	TGTGCCGCCGCCAGGGTGGTCACAGATACGCAGTATTTT	CAAARVVTDTQYF
TRBD1	TRBV27	once	TRBJ1-2	16	TGTGCCAGCAGTTTTGCGGGGGGACAGGGATTCTATGGCTACACCTTC	CASSFAGGQGFYGYTF
TRBD2	TRBV5-1	.	TRBJ2-1	14	TGCGCCAGCAGCCCTCTGGGGGGGAGGAATGAGCAGTTCTTC	CASSPLGGRNEQFF
.	TRBV5-8	.	TRBJ1-1	15	TGTGCCAGCAGCTTCCGTGCGGGGATGAACACTGAAGCTTTCTTT	CASSFRAGMNTEAFF
TRBD1	TRBV5-1	.	TRBJ2-1	16	TGCGCCAGCAGCTTGGGTCCCCAGGGGGCCTACAATGAGCAGTTCTTC	CASSLGPQGAYNEQFF
.	TRBV5-1	medium-sized	TRBJ2-1	14	TGCGCCAGCAGCCCCTTTGCTAACTACAATGAGCAGTTCTTC	CASSPFANYNEQFF
TRBD1	TRBV7-6	few	TRBJ2-7	15	TGTGCCAGCAGCGTATCCGGGACAGGGTTAAACGAGCAGTACTTC	CASSVSGTGLNEQYF
TRBD2	TRBV7-9	few	TRBJ2-1	16	TGTGCCAGCAGCTCCGGGGGGGACGGAGGCTTGCATGAGCAGTTCTTC	CASSSGGDGGLHEQFF
.	TRBV7-9	.	TRBJ2-5	14	TGTGCCAGCAGCTTAGATGTCGGCCAAGAGACCCAGTACTTC	CASSLDVGQETQYF